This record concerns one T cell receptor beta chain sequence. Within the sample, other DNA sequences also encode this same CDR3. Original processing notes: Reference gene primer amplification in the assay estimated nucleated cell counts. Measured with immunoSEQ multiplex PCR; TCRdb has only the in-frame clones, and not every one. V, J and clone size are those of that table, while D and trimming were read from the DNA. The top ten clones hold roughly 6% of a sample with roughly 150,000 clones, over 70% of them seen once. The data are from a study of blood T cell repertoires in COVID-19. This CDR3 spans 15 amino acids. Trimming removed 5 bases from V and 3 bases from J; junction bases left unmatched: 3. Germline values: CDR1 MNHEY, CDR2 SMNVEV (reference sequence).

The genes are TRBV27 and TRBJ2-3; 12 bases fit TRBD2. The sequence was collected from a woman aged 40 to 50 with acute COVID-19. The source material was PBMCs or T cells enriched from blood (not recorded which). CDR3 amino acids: CASSLTSGSTDTQYF. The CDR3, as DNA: TGTGCCAGCAGTCTGACTAGCGGGAGTACAGATACGCAGTATTTT.